The entry that follows covers one T cell receptor beta chain sequence. This clonotype was counted many times. Its antigen remains undetermined. Base-call qualities are not available, and no considerably larger clone is one nucleotide away. CDR1 and CDR2 (LGHDT, YNNKEL) derive from the germline V gene (reference sequence). The CDR3, from cysteine to phenylalanine, totals 11 residues. Only the CDR3 part of the read is kept: 33 bases, read in frame from the first base. At the junction V is shortened by 3 bases and J by 3 bases, with 3 bases in between. This sample was taken from a study of T cells in Graves' hyperthyroidism and ophthalmopathy (dated by TCRdb to about 2019). For the wider study: Peripheral blood was collected at initial diagnosis, before any treatment. In addition, the study compared T-cell repertoires in thyroid tissue and in blood from about 6 Graves' hyperthyroidism patients. To identify distinguishing TCR V-J signatures, a discovery cohort of some 99 patients was used, comprising some 45 with Graves' ophthalmopathy and 57 with stable Graves' hyperthyroidism. After sampling, hyperthyroidism patients received methimazole starting at 30 mg daily, and ophthalmopathy patients received high-dose intravenous methylprednisolone. The approximately 90 discovery patients were randomly split 7:3 into training and test sets. Whether ophthalmopathy could be predicted prospectively was tested in an independent validation cohort made up of 18 to 20 hyperthyroidism patients plus 17 patients who later progressed to ophthalmopathy. The paper reports TCR Vbeta CDR3 sequencing of some 140 peripheral blood samples: approximately 41 ophthalmopathy, under 80 hyperthyroidism and around 17 progressor patients. What the authors observed across the whole study: Sample size was not statistically predetermined, and blinding of investigators to group allocation was not performed. In cross-validation, a model built on a 13 V-J signature told ophthalmopathy apart from stable hyperthyroidism with under 90% sensitivity and approximately 84% specificity, and in testing the same model reached 80%/75%. In validation, the model predicted progression to ophthalmopathy with 60% to 71% sensitivity and less than 75% specificity, a median of about six months before onset. Most expanded thyroid clonotypes (frequency above 0.001) were also detected in blood, a finding suggesting that blood repertoires may reflect thyroid immune responses.

Amplification of TCR beta CDR3 regions was carried out from RNA transcripts. A first-round RT-PCR of the TCR CDR3 used the HTBI primer set with the Qiagen OneStep RT-PCR kit. The libraries were constructed in a second round of multiplex PCR and then size-selected and purified. The libraries were sequenced on an Illumina HiSeq2000 using paired-end 100 bp reads. The study's own analysis went as follows. Raw data were processed with SOAPnuke, discarding reads with adapters, uncalled bases, mean Phred below 15, or no exact constant-primer or identifier match. High-quality paired reads were merged using COPE v1.2.5, and each unique nucleotide sequence was defined as a clonotype. MiTCR v1.1 was used to align clonotypes to the IMGT TRBV, TRBD and TRBJ reference segments. The analysis was restricted to V-J combinations with a frequency above 0.0001, which together covered roughly 99% of the repertoires. The TCS score was defined as F50 (clonal expansion) divided by E x V (chaos), with BLOSUM62-based TCRdist calculated between CDR3 peptides within each V-J. Welch's t-statistics and random forest reduced roughly 500 V-J features to under 15, which were used in a naive Bayes classifier (R e1071). In-frame beta chains were kept once TCRdb had trimmed the public reads at Q25 with fastp and called clones with MiXCR. Rows are combined by CDR3 protein, so each entry shows the most common genes and DNA. None of the V and J calls come from the authors' own analysis; TCRdb made them. This sample has a few hundred thousand distinct CDR3 sequences in its table, and more than 14% of those were observed once. The ten biggest clones cover roughly 21% of the sample.

Moderately to severely active disease, a Clinical Activity Score of at least 3, a NOSPECS grade of at least 4, and a duration under 3 months were present in ophthalmopathy patients. The study excluded patients with uncontrolled infections, other autoimmune diseases, pregnancy or lactation. Diagnoses relied on clinical symptoms, serum thyroxine and TRAb, thyroid ultrasound and orbital computed tomography. PBMCs were separated from roughly 9.6 ml of fresh peripheral blood using Ficoll-Paque density gradient centrifugation. Total RNA was extracted using Trizol reagent, and RNA quality was assessed on an Agilent 2100 Bioanalyzer.

The clonotype originates from a woman in her twenties or thirties with Graves' ophthalmopathy. Sequencing input: blood. The chain links TRBV3-1 with TRBJ2-7, with no confidently assigned D gene. The DNA is as follows: TGTGCCAGCAGCCACGGCTACGAGCAGTACTTC. The resulting protein is CASSHGYEQYF.